This T cell receptor beta chain was identified in a study of blood T cell repertoires in COVID-19. The wider study: Acute-phase and convalescent COVID-19 samples originated in the United States, Italy and Spain.

Seattle patients were enrolled during active infection and followed longitudinally. Germline V gene data show CDR1 as KGHSH and CDR2 as LQKENI. Trimming removed 5 bases at V and 0 bases at J, with 11 bases between. CDR3 size: 14 residues. Here immunoSEQ multiplex PCR was the method, and the copy in TCRdb shows in-frame clones only, minus some. The data contain 410,000 or so clones, around nine tenths of them seen just once; the ten biggest clones take up 1.5% to 1.8%. Sample: peripheral blood. The genes are TRBV18 and TRBJ2-7; weak D call: TRBD1 (5 bases). The receptor comes from a woman in her 40s with COVID-19, enrolled during active disease. The CDR3 is CASSYDSYSYEQYF. CDR3 nucleotides: TGTGCCAGCTCATACGACAGTTACTCCTACGAGCAGTACTTC.